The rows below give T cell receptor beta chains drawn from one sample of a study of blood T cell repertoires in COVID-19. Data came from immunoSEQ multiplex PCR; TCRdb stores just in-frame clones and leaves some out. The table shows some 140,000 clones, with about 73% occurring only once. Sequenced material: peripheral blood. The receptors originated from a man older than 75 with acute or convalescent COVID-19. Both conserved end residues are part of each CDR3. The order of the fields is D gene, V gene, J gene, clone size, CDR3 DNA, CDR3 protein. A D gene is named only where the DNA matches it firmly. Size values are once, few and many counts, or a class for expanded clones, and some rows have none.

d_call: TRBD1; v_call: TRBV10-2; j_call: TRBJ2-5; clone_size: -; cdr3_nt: TGCGCCACCCGACAGGGCCAAGAGACCCAGTACTTC; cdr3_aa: CATRQGQETQYF
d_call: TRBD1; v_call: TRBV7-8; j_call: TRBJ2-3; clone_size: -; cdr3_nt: TGTGCCAGCAGCCCTGGACAGGGAGGTACGCAGTATTTT; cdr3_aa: CASSPGQGGTQYF
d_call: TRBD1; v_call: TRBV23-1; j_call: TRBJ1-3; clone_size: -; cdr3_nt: TGCGCCAGCAGTATCAAGGGGGTTCGGGTTGGCAGGGGGCGTAACACCATATATTTT; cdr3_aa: CASSIKGVRVGRGRNTIYF
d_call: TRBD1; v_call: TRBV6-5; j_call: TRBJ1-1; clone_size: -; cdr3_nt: TGTGCCAGCAGTTACGTAGGGGGCGGGATAAGCGCTGAAGCTTTCTTT; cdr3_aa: CASSYVGGGISAEAFF
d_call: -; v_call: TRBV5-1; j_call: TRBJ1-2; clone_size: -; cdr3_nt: TGCGCCAGCAGCGCGGGACGGCTCTATGGCTACACCTTC; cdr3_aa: CASSAGRLYGYTF
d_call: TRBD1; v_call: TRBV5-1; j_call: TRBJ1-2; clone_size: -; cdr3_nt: TGCGCCAGCAGCTTGGAAGGACAGGGGGGTAACTATGGCTACACCTTC; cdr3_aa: CASSLEGQGGNYGYTF
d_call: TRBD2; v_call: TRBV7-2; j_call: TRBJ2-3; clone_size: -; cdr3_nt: TGTGCCAGCAGCCCGGTAGCGGGGGGGCGCAGCACGCAGTATTTT; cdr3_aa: CASSPVAGGRSTQYF
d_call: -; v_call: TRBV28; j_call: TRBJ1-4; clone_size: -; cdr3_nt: TGTGCCAGCACCCCCACGAGGGTCCCTAATGAAAAACTGTTTTTT; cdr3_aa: CASTPTRVPNEKLFF
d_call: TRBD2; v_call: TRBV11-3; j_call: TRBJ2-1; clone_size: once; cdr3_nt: TGTGCCAGCAGCCCCTCGGGAGCGGGGGGATCCTACAATGAGCAGTTCTTC; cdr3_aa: CASSPSGAGGSYNEQFF
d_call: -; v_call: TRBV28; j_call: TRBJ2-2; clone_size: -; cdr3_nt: TGTGCCAGCAGTCCCCAGTCACCAAACACCGGGGAGCTGTTTTTT; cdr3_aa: CASSPQSPNTGELFF
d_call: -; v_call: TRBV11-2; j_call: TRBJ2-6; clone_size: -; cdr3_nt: TGTGCCAGCAGCCCATGGGGCGGGGCCAACGTCCTGACTTTC; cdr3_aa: CASSPWGGANVLTF
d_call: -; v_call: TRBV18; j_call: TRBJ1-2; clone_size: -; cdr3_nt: TGTGCCAGCTCACCGGAGGACGGGCCCTATGGCTACACCTTC; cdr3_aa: CASSPEDGPYGYTF
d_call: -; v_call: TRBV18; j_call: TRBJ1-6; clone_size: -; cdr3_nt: TGTGCCAGCTCGCGGGACCCAACGGGGTCACCCCTCCACTTT; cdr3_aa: CASSRDPTGSPLHF
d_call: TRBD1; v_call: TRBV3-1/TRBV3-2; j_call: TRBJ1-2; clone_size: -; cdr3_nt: TGTGCCAGCAGCCAAACGACAGGGTATAACTATGGCTACACCTTC; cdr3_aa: CASSQTTGYNYGYTF
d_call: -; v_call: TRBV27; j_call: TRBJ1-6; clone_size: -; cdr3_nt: TGTGCCAGCAGTTCTTACAGTAATTCACCCCTCCACTTT; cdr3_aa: CASSSYSNSPLHF
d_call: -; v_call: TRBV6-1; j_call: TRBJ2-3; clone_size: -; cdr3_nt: TGTGCCAGCAGCAGACAGAAACCTAGCACAGATACGCAGTATTTT; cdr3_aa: CASSRQKPSTDTQYF
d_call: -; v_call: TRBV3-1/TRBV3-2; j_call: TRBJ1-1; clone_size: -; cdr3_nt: TGTGCCAGCAGCCAAGATCCACTCGGGAGGGTTCGGACTGAAGCTTTCTTT; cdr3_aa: CASSQDPLGRVRTEAFF
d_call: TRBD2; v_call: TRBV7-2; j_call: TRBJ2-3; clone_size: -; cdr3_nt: TGTGCCAGCAGCTCCCGACTAGCGGGGGGGACAGATACGCAGTATTTT; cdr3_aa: CASSSRLAGGTDTQYF
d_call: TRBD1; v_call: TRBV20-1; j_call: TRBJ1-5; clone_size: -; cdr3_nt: TGCAGTGCCCTCGAGACAGGGGGCGCCCATTTT; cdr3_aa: CSALETGGAHF
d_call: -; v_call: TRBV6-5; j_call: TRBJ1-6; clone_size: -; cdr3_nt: TGTGCCAGCAGAGTGGACAGACCCTATAATTCACCCCTCCACTTT; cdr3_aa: CASRVDRPYNSPLHF
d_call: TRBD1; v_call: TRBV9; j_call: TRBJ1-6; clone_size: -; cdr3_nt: TGTGCCAGCAGCGGCGGACAGGGGAATTCACCCCTCCACTTT; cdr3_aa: CASSGGQGNSPLHF
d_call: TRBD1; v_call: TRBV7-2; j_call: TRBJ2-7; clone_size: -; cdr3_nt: TGTGCCAGCAGCCTGAGGGGGCCTTTAGACGAGCAGTACTTC; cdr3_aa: CASSLRGPLDEQYF
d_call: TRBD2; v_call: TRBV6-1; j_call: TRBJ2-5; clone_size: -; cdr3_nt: TGTGCCAGCAGTGAATCGGGACTAGCCCGGGGAGGGACCCAGTACTTC; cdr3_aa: CASSESGLARGGTQYF
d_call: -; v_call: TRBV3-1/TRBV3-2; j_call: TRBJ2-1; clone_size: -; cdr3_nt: TGTGCCAGCAGCCAAGACGGTGAGCAGTTCTTC; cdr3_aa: CASSQDGEQFF
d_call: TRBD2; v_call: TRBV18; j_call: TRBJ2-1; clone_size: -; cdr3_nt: TGTGCCAGCTCATCAAGCGGGGGGGCCTTCAACGAGCAGTTCTTC; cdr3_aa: CASSSSGGAFNEQFF
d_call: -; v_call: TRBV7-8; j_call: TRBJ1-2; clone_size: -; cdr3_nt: TGTGCCAGCAGCTTAGGACTTGTGGGAGCGGGTGGCTACACCTTC; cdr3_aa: CASSLGLVGAGGYTF
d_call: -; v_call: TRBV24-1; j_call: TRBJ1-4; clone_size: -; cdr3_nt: TGTGCCACCAGTGAGAAAGAGTACCCCACCATCTTT; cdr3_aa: CATSEKEYPTIF
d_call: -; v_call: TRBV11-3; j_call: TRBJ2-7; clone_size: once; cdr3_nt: TGTGCCAGCAGCTTAGTTGGGTTGAGGTTGTCAAGGAACGAGCAGTACTTC; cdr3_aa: CASSLVGLRLSRNEQYF
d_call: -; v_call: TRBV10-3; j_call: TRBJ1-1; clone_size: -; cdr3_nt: TGTGCCATCAGCCCAGGGCAAATCCACACTGAAGCTTTCTTT; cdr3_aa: CAISPGQIHTEAFF
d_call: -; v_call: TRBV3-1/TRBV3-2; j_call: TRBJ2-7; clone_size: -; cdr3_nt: TGTGCCAGCAGCCAAGTTGTGGCTTACGAGCAGTACTTC; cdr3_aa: CASSQVVAYEQYF
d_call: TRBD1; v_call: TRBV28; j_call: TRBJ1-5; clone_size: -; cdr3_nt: TGTGCCAGCAGTTTATGGACAGGGGATAGCAATCAGCCCCAGCATTTT; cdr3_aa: CASSLWTGDSNQPQHF
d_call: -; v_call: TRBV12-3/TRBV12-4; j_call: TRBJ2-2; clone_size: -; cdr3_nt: TGTGCCAGCCGGGAAGGCGGGGAGCTGTTTTTT; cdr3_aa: CASREGGELFF
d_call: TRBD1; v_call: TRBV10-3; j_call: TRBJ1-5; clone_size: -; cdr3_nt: TGTGCCATCAGTGAAACGGACAGGGGGCAGCCCCAGCATTTT; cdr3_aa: CAISETDRGQPQHF
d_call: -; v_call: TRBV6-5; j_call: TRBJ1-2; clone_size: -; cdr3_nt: TGTGCCAGCAGGCCCGGTACAGCCAACTATGGCTACACCTTC; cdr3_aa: CASRPGTANYGYTF
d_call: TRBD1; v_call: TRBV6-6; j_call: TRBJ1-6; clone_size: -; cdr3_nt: TGTGCCAGCAGTCCGGATTACGGGACAGGGAGATTCAGTTATCATTCACCCCTCCACTTT; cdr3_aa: CASSPDYGTGRFSYHSPLHF
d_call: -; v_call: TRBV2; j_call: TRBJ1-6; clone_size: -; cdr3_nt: TGTGCCAGCAGTCCAGGGGTTTCACCCCTCCACTTT; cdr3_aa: CASSPGVSPLHF
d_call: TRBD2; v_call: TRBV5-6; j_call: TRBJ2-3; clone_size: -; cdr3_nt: TGTGCCAGCAGCTTGCGGGGGGCAGATACGCAGTATTTT; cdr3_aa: CASSLRGADTQYF
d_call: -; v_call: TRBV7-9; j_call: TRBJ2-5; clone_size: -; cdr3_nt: TGTGCCAGCAGCTTATTGACAGGAGAGTCAGAGACCCAGTACTTC; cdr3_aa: CASSLLTGESETQYF
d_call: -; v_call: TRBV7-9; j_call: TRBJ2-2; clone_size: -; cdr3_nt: TGTGCCAGCAGCTTACTGGGGGCCCAGGAGACCGGGGAGCTGTTTTTT; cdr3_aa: CASSLLGAQETGELFF
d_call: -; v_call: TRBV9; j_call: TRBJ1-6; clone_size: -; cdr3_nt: TGTGCCAGCAGTGCCAGGGCAATGGGTTCACCCCTCCACTTT; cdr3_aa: CASSARAMGSPLHF
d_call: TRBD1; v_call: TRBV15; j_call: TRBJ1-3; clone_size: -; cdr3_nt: TGTGCCACCAGCAGAGCCGGACAGGGTTTCAACACCATATATTTT; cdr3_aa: CATSRAGQGFNTIYF
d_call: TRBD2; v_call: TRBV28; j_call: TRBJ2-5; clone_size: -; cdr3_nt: TGTGCCAGCAGGCCCGGGAGGGGATTCCAAGAGACCCAGTACTTC; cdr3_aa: CASRPGRGFQETQYF
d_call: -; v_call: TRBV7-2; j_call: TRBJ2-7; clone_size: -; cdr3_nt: TGTGCCAGCAGCTCCGGTAGGGGGGGGACTTCGGAGCAGTACTTC; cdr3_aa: CASSSGRGGTSEQYF
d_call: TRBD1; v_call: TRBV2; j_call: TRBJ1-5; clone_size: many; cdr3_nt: TGTGCCAGCTGGACAGGGGTGATGGATCAGCCCCAGCATTTT; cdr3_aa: CASWTGVMDQPQHF
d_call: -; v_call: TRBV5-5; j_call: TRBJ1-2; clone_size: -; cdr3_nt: TGTGCCAGCAGCTTGGCCCAGGGGTACGGTGGCTACACCTTC; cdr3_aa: CASSLAQGYGGYTF
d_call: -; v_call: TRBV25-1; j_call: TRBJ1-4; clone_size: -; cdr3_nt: TGTGCCAGCACCCGATCGGACAGCAACGAAAAACTGTTTTTT; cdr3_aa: CASTRSDSNEKLFF
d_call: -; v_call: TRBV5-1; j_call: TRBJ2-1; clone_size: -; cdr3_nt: TGCGCCAGCAGCGGCGAAGTAGGGGGGGTTCCGAGCTCCTACAATGAGCAGTTCTTC; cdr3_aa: CASSGEVGGVPSSYNEQFF
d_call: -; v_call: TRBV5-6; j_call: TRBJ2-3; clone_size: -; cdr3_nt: TGTGCCAGCAGCCGTGGAAGGACAGTCACAGATACGCAGTATTTT; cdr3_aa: CASSRGRTVTDTQYF
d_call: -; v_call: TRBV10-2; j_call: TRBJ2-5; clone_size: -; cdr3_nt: TGCGCCAGCAGTGAACAGGGACGGGGAGAGACCCAGTACTTC; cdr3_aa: CASSEQGRGETQYF
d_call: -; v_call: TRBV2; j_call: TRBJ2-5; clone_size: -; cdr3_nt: TGTGCCAGCAGTGGACTAGAGACCCAGTACTTC; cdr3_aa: CASSGLETQYF
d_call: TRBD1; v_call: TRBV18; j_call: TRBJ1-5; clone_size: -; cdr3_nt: TGTGCCAGCTCGACGGGACAGGGTCATCAGCCCCAGCATTTT; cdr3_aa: CASSTGQGHQPQHF
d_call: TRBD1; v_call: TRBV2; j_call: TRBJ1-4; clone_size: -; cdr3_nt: TGTGCAAGCATAATGTGGACAGGGGCTAATGAAAAACTGTTTTTT; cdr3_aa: CASIMWTGANEKLFF
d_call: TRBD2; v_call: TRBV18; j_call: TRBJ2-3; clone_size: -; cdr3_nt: TGTGCCAGCTCACCACGGTCGTTAGCGGGGGGAGCAGATACGCAGTATTTT; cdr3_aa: CASSPRSLAGGADTQYF